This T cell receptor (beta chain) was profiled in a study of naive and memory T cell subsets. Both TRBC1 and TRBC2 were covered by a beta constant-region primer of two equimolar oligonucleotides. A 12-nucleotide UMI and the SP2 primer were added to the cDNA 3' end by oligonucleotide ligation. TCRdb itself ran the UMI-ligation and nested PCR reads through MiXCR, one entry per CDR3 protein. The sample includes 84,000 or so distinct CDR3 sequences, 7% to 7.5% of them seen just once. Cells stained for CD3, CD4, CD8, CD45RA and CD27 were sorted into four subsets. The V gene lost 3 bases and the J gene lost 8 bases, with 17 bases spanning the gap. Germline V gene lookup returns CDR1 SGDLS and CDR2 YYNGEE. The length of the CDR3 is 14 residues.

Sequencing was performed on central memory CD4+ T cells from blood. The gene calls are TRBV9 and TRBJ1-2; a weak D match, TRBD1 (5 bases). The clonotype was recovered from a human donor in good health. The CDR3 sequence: CASSDWGSPRGYTF. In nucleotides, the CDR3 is TGTGCCAGCAGCGATTGGGGGTCCCCGCGAGGCTACACCTTC.